Each of the 27 T cell receptor beta chains below was sequenced from the same sample in a study of blood T cell repertoires in COVID-19. Some clones are missing from TCRdb's copy, which holds only in-frame ones; the method was immunoSEQ multiplex PCR. The sample yields 90,000 to 120,000 clones, roughly nine tenths seen once. Source material: peripheral blood. The receptors were sampled from a man aged 35 to 55 with active or convalescent COVID-19.

This rearrangement joins TRBV19 to TRBJ1-2, with D possibly being TRBD1 (5 bases). The V gene's germline CDR1 is LNHDA and CDR2 SQIVND (reference sequence). V shed 5 bases and J shed 4 bases, with 20 bases lying between them. The CDR3 runs to 16 residues. The CDR3 protein is CASSLYPGHQGYGYTF. The CDR3, as DNA: TGTGCCAGTAGTTTGTACCCGGGCCATCAGGGCTATGGCTACACCTTC.

The rearrangement uses TRBV10-1 and TRBJ2-7; weak D call: TRBD1 (6 bases). From germline, CDR1 is WNHNN and CDR2 SYGVQD (reference sequence). The CDR3 loop spans 13 amino acids. V dropped 5 bases and J dropped 9 bases, with 17 bases sitting between them. CDR3 in amino acids: CASSRDTVMGQYF. The CDR3 nucleotides read TGCGCCAGCAGTCGGGACACCGTTATGGGGCAGTACTTC.

The V call is TRBV6-6, the J call TRBJ2-1, with a weak D call TRBD2 (6 bases). V gave up 8 bases and J gave up 6 bases, with 11 bases separating them. The CDR3 contains 12 residues. From germline, CDR1 is MNHNY and CDR2 SVGAGI (reference sequence). This chain's CDR3 is CASGWRANEQFF. CDR3 DNA sequence: TGTGCCAGCGGATGGAGGGCCAATGAGCAGTTCTTC.

This clone appeared a single time. This chain uses TRBV18 with TRBJ1-2; a weak D match, TRBD1 (6 bases). The V end was cut by 5 bases, the J end by 4 bases, with 17 bases between. This CDR3 has 15 amino acids. CDR1 KGHSH and CDR2 LQKENI come from the germline V gene. This CDR3 is CASSSFSGTSYGYTF. For the CDR3, the DNA is TGTGCCAGCTCATCCTTTTCCGGGACAAGCTATGGCTACACCTTC.

The rearrangement uses TRBV7-2 and TRBJ2-3, with D hard to call. The CDR3 is 13 amino acids. Trimming cost V 2 bases and J 2 bases, with 5 bases left between them. CDR1 is SGHTA, CDR2 FQGNSA, per germline. Here the CDR3 reads CASSLSPTDTQYF. DNA for the CDR3: TGTGCCAGCAGCTTATCTCCCACAGATACGCAGTATTTT.

This sequence joins TRBV4-1 and TRBJ1-5; weak D call: TRBD1 (6 bases). The V gene's germline CDR1 is MGHRA and CDR2 YSYEKL. The V end lost 2 bases, the J end lost 4 bases, and 6 bases lay between the germline ends. The CDR3 is 13 amino acids. The CDR3 DNA is TGCGCCAGCAGCCAAACAGGGAATCAGCCCCAGCATTTT. It translates to CASSQTGNQPQHF.

There are a few counts of this clone. This chain connects TRBV11-2 to TRBJ1-2, with 8 bases identical to TRBD1. The V gene's germline CDR1 is SGHAT and CDR2 FQNNGV. This CDR3 has 15 amino acids. V lost 0 bases to trimming and J lost 7 bases; unmatched junction nucleotides: 7. CDR3 residues: CASSLEGGQVSGYTF. Here the CDR3 DNA reads TGTGCCAGCAGCTTAGAGGGGGGACAGGTATCTGGCTACACCTTC.

The rearrangement links TRBV10-3 to TRBJ2-3; 7 bases map to TRBD2. The CDR3 spans 16 residues. Germline loops: CDR1 ENHRY, CDR2 SYGVKD. With 3 bases clipped from V and 1 base from J, the junction kept 7 bases outside the gene matches. As DNA, the CDR3 is TGTGCCATCAGTGAACCCGGACTAGGTGGCACAGATACGCAGTATTTT. Amino acids: CAISEPGLGGTDTQYF.

V gene TRBV6-2 or TRBV6-3 combines with J gene TRBJ2-5, with 10 bases that match TRBD2. V lost 3 bases to trimming and J lost 3 bases; unmatched junction nucleotides: 13. Germline V CDR1 and CDR2: MNHEY, SVGEGT. The CDR3 spans 18 residues. The CDR3 loop reads CASSYNFPPAGGEETQYF. In DNA, the CDR3 is TGTGCCAGCAGTTATAATTTCCCCCCAGCGGGAGGGGAAGAGACCCAGTACTTC.

V usage is TRBV5-1 and J usage is TRBJ1-6, with D perhaps TRBD1 (6 bases). This CDR3 has 13 residues. Trimming took off 4 bases at V and 9 bases at J, with 11 bases between the two ends. Germline V gene lookup returns CDR1 SGHRS and CDR2 YFSETQ. CDR3 loop: CASSPATGSPLHF. Here the CDR3 DNA reads TGCGCCAGCAGCCCCGCGACAGGTTCACCCCTCCACTTT.

This chain uses TRBV2 with TRBJ1-2, with TRBD1 matching 7 bases. The CDR3 extends over 13 amino acids. The junction had 8 bases not matched to a gene; V was cut back by 6 bases and J by 7 bases. CDR1 SNHLY and CDR2 FYNNEI come from the germline V gene. The CDR3 loop is CASRDRSYSGYTF. The CDR3 region has the DNA TGTGCCAGCAGGGACAGGAGTTACTCTGGCTACACCTTC.

The chain carries TRBV5-6 and TRBJ1-3; D not certain. Trimming took 3 bases from V and 0 from J, leaving 7 bases between them. The CDR3 contains 14 residues. The germline V gene encodes CDR1 SGHDT and CDR2 YYEEEE. In DNA, the CDR3 is TGTGCCAGCAGCTCCGTCTCCTCTGGAAACACCATATATTTT. This translates into CASSSVSSGNTIYF.

The V and J genes are TRBV10-3 and TRBJ2-2, with 12 positions matching TRBD1. V was pared by 11 bases and J by 1 base, with 8 bases of the junction left unmatched. This CDR3 comprises 16 residues. The germline gives CDR1 ENHRY, CDR2 SYGVKD. DNA for the CDR3: TGTGCCGCCGGGACAGGGGGCCCATTGAACACCGGGGAGCTGTTTTTT. This translates into CAAGTGGPLNTGELFF.

The J gene is TRBJ1-6, the V gene TRBV7-2, with D maybe TRBD1 (5 bases). The CDR3 length is 14 residues. Trimming stripped 1 base from V and 6 bases from J, with 7 bases between. Germline values: CDR1 SGHTA, CDR2 FQGNSA. CDR3 residues: CASSLGQLNSPLHF. The DNA of the CDR3 is TGTGCCAGCAGCTTAGGACAGCTTAATTCACCCCTCCACTTT.

J is TRBJ2-3 and V is TRBV29-1; unclear D gene. Trimming removed 7 bases at V and 9 bases at J, with 11 bases between. Per the germline V gene, CDR1 is SQVTM and CDR2 is ANQGSEA. This CDR3 region has 10 residues. CDR3 loop: CSALSMTQYF. CDR3 nucleotide sequence: TGCAGCGCCCTGAGTATGACGCAGTATTTT.

This chain uses TRBV6-4 with TRBJ1-1; 9 nucleotides match TRBD1. J was trimmed by 5 bases and V by 5 bases; bases with no gene match: 9. This CDR3 comprises 15 residues. The germline gives CDR1 MRHNA, CDR2 SNTAGT. The CDR3 reads CASSLYGTGITEAFF. The DNA of the CDR3 is TGTGCCAGCAGTCTATACGGGACAGGGATTACTGAAGCTTTCTTT.

The V gene is TRBV2, the J gene TRBJ2-7; 14 positions match TRBD2. The V segment lost 7 bases and the J segment 3 bases; nucleotides outside the gene matches: 8. The CDR3 has 16 amino acids. The germline V gene encodes CDR1 SNHLY and CDR2 FYNNEI. The CDR3 DNA sequence: TGTGCCAGCAACTATGCCGGGACTAGCGGGAGCTACGAGCAGTACTTC. This sequence encodes CASNYAGTSGSYEQYF.

V gene TRBV20-1 combines with J gene TRBJ1-3, with unresolved D. The CDR3 covers 11 residues. CDR1 DFQATT and CDR2 SNEGSKA come from the germline V gene (reference sequence). Deletions cut 7 bases from V and 9 bases from J, with 13 bases between. In DNA, the CDR3 is TGCAGTGGGGCCATATTCGGCACCATATATTTT. This gives the protein CSGAIFGTIYF.

The V and J genes are TRBV27 and TRBJ1-5; D is uncertain. Looked up from germline, CDR1 is MNHEY and CDR2 is SMNVEV (reference sequence). This CDR3 has 15 residues. Trimming left V 0 bases short and J 1 base short, with 7 bases between. This CDR3 reads CASSLSAASNQPQHF. The CDR3, as DNA: TGTGCCAGCAGTTTATCGGCAGCGAGCAATCAGCCCCAGCATTTT.

In nucleotides, the CDR3 is TGTGCCAGCTCACCGGATCGACAGAACACTTATGGCTACACCTTC. Protein: CASSPDRQNTYGYTF. This rearrangement joins TRBV18 to TRBJ1-2; perhaps TRBD1 as D (5 bases). The CDR3 runs to 15 residues. The V gene lost 3 bases and the J gene lost 5 bases, with 16 bases spanning the gap. The germline CDR1 and CDR2 sequences are KGHSH and LQKENI.

The J gene is TRBJ2-3, the V gene TRBV9; 11 nucleotides match TRBD2. Trimming cost V 3 bases and J 6 bases; bases outside gene matches: 6. CDR1 is SGDLS and CDR2 is YYNGEE in the germline V gene. This CDR3 has 15 amino acids. CDR3 amino acids: CASSERLAGSDTQYF. Here the CDR3 DNA reads TGTGCCAGCAGCGAACGACTAGCGGGATCGGATACGCAGTATTTT.

J is TRBJ2-7 and V is TRBV28; a weak D match, TRBD1 (6 bases). This CDR3 spans 12 amino acids. CDR1 is MDHEN and CDR2 is SYDVKM in the germline V gene. Deletions cut 5 bases from V and 3 bases from J, with 8 bases between. CDR3 amino acids: CASSQDSYEQYF. CDR3 DNA: TGTGCCAGCAGTCAGGACAGCTACGAGCAGTACTTC.

The chain has TRBV7-2 and TRBJ2-7, with D unresolved. Trimming shortened V by 3 bases and J by 0 bases, and 9 bases separated the two germline ends. This CDR3 spans 14 amino acids. CDR1 is SGHTA, CDR2 FQGNSA, per germline. The CDR3 is CASSFRRSSYEQYF. CDR3 nucleotide sequence: TGTGCCAGCAGCTTTCGACGGAGCTCCTACGAGCAGTACTTC. Drawing the rest from reference TRBV7-2 and TRBJ2-7, the complete variable domain is GAGVSQSPSNKVTEKGKDVELRCDPISGHTALYWYRQSLGQGLEFLIYFQGNSAPDKSGLPSDRFSAERTGGSVSTLTIQRTQQEDSAVYLCASSFRRSSYEQYFGPGTRLTVT.

This sequence joins TRBV24-1 and TRBJ1-1; a weak D match, TRBD1 (6 bases). Trimming removed 7 bases from V and 7 bases from J, with 12 bases in between. This CDR3 comprises 12 residues. Per the germline V gene, CDR1 is KGHDR and CDR2 is SFDVKD. CDR3 in DNA: TGTGCCACCAGAGCCCCACAGGGTGAAGCTTTCTTT. This encodes CATRAPQGEAFF.

The genes are TRBV6-6 and TRBJ1-4; 8 nucleotides match TRBD1. CDR1 MNHNY and CDR2 SVGAGI come from the germline V gene (reference sequence). CDR3 length: 12 amino acids. V gave up 7 bases and J gave up 5 bases; unmatched junction bases: 0. CDR3 in amino acids: CASNRGNEKLFF. Here the CDR3 DNA reads TGTGCCAGCAACAGGGGGAATGAAAAACTGTTTTTT.

This chain connects TRBV7-9 to TRBJ1-1, with TRBD1 matching 7 bases. V shed 5 bases and J 0 bases; nucleotides not matched to a gene: 12. Per germline, CDR1 SEHNR and CDR2 FQNEAQ (reference sequence). The CDR3 spans 17 residues. DNA for the CDR3: TGTGCCAGCAGCCCCCTTTGGACAGGCCTAATGAACACTGAAGCTTTCTTT. Translating gives CASSPLWTGLMNTEAFF. Supplemented by reference TRBV7-9 and TRBJ1-1, the full variable domain reads DTGVSQNPRHKITKRGQNVTFRCDPISEHNRLYWYRQTLGQGPEFLTYFQNEAQLEKSRLLSDRFSAERPKGSFSTLEIQRTEQGDSAMYLCASSPLWTGLMNTEAFFGQGTRLTVV.

CDR3 DNA: TGTGCCAGCAGCTCCTGGCCCATGAACACTGAAGCTTTCTTT. As protein: CASSSWPMNTEAFF. The rearrangement joins TRBV7-3 to TRBJ1-1; D unclear. The V gene's germline CDR1 is SGHTA and CDR2 FQGTGA. The CDR3 consists of 14 residues. V was shortened by 4 bases and J by 0 bases, with 9 bases between the two germline ends.